The sequence of this T cell receptor beta chain was determined in a study of cytomegalovirus exposure and HLA in healthy donors. In the PCR, 60 Vbeta and 13 Jbeta primers were used. Clones were sequenced by immunoSEQ multiplex PCR, and TCRdb holds only the in-frame ones, with some missing. This listing includes 77,000 or so clones. Germline CDR1 and CDR2: SGHTS and YDEGEE. The length of the CDR3 is 18 residues. The V call is TRBV5-8, the J call TRBJ2-6, with 10 bases aligning to TRBD1. This clonotype was obtained from a man aged 25 to 40 in good health and CMV-seronegative. Sequenced input: PBMCs. CDR3 amino acids: CARSVLTGGPSGANVLTF. In DNA form, the CDR3 reads TGTGCACGCAGCGTATTGACAGGGGGCCCCTCTGGGGCCAACGTCCTGACTTTC.